This T cell receptor (beta chain) appears in the sequencing data of a study of shared clonotypes between healthy human individuals (TCRdb year 2020). Looking at the study overall: The cohort comprised a couple of women and a few men aged 18 to 49 years. To increase sequencing depth and limit assay-specific biases, different laboratories used diverse techniques to prepare libraries and sequence TCR repertoires. Leukapheresis yielded between about 0.94 and 8.9 billion PBMCs per donor. To estimate repertoire size and how much clonotypes are shared between individuals, the study performed deep sequencing of blood TCR repertoires from a handful of healthy adults. Per donor, three plates each were used for CD4 naive and CD4 memory, two for CD8 naive, and one for CD8 memory. The investigation overall reported the following: Only blood was sampled, and tissue TCR repertoires likely differ from those in blood. Naive subsets generally had larger estimated clonotype richness than memory subsets. Pairwise subsampling led to the expectation that sequencing depth would affect the degree of clonotype sharing among donors. Even with the large sequencing depth, rarefaction of the sorted-subset datasets indicated that sequencing was incomplete. The small number of donors limited the genetic and exposure-history diversity represented. Across several donors, around 5% of naive CD4, over 3% of naive CD8, about 2% of memory CD4, and 0.4% to 0.45% of memory CD8 clonotypes were shared. Compared with non-shared clonotypes, clonotypes shared by all four sorted-subset donors had higher generation probabilities.

TCR CDR3 regions were amplified from genomic DNA by multiplex PCR using the deep immunoSEQ assay. Extracted genomic DNA from each cell subset was distributed evenly across all wells of several immunoSEQ 96-well plates, and each plate was treated as a replicate. For sorted subsets, each replicate PCR was loaded with approximately 190 ng genomic DNA, equivalent to about 30,000 T cell genomes. Purified libraries were measured with a Qubit 3.0 fluorometer, size-checked on a Bioanalyzer 2100, and measured again with the KAPA Library Quantification kit. Each immunoSEQ 96-well plate was sequenced on its own single-read 150-cycle Illumina NextSeq 550 flow cell. In the original analysis: Because only junctional sequences without quality scores were contained in the immunoSEQ output, filtering matching that applied to full-length reads could not be performed. Sequences were annotated with PyIR, a Python wrapper for IgBLAST v1.9, using IMGT germline references to assign V/J genes and CDR3. Any read was removed if the V/J assignment was weak (E-value above 1e-6), the CDR3 was missing, or the read contained stop codons, out-of-frame junctions, or ambiguous translated residues. V3J clonotypes were defined by identical inferred V gene, J gene, and CDR3 amino acid sequence. To compute the percentage overlap between repertoires, the number of shared unique clonotypes was divided by the size of the smaller repertoire. Richness of each repertoire was evaluated using RTK rarefaction, the Chao1 estimator, and Recon v2.1 estimates of unobserved clonotypes. Generation probabilities for all TCRbeta clonotypes obtained by the gDNA method from several donors were computed using OLGA. TCRdb's version of the immuneACCESS table is confined to in-frame rearrangements and falls short of the full clone set. An unresolved V gene accounts for under half of the shortfall where checked; the remainder is of unknown origin. Clone size and V and J calls were adopted from that table, with D and trimming inferred from the DNA. A total of hundreds of thousands of clones appear in this sample, 80% to 95% of them only once. The ten most abundant clones make up 24% of the sample.

CD8 naive samples were obtained by positive selection for CCR7 among CD45RO-negative cells, yielding a CD45RA+CCR7+ population from which TemRA cells were excluded. Donors were healthy HIV-negative adults with no recently reported acute infections or vaccinations. Every donor was a Caucasian adult living in Nashville, Tennessee, USA. After blood collection by leukapheresis, PBMCs were isolated using Ficoll-Histopaque density gradient centrifugation and then cryopreserved in the vapor phase of liquid nitrogen. Purity and quantity of every magnetically sorted T cell population were checked by analytical flow cytometry. Each sorted fraction had its genomic DNA isolated and then quantified by UV absorbance on a Nanodrop 2000c. In the case of this clone: Which antigen it targets is not known. Within one base of it there is no much larger clone, and no base qualities were kept.

The sequencing input was naive CD8+ T cells sorted from blood. The sample's cell subset or site label, decoded: CD45RA+CCR7+. The receptor was isolated from a man younger than 45 in good health.

The bases are TGTGCCAGCAGCTCCAGGGGAGGCACTGAAGCTTTCTTT. Its translation is CASSSRGGTEAFF. The sequence joins TRBV13 to TRBJ1-1; the D gene is perhaps TRBD1, on 6 matching bases. At the junction V is shortened by 4 bases and J by 4 bases, with 10 bases in between. The cysteine opens and the phenylalanine closes a CDR3 of 13 amino acids. The retained sequence is limited to the CDR3, 39 bases, with the frame set at the first base. According to the germline V gene (reference sequence), CDR1 reads PRHDT and CDR2 reads FYEKMQ.